These T cell receptor beta chains were read from a single sample in a study of T cell repertoires in cytomegalovirus infection. TCRdb fed the reads into MiXCR, producing one record per CDR3 protein. Seen here are 360,000 or so distinct CDR3 sequences, about 35% observed once, and the top ten hold approximately 13%. For these receptors, no antigen is known. This sample comprised cultured PBMCs, obtained from culture after CMV antigen stimulation. The receptor source for this set is a human donor in good health (CMV status not recorded). Some clones in this sample may be carry-over from other donors' samples. Both conserved end residues are part of each CDR3. A D gene is named only where the DNA matches it firmly.

v_gene: TRBV19; d_gene: NA; j_gene: TRBJ2-6; CDR3aa: CASSIKTQTGANVLTF
v_gene: TRBV24-1; d_gene: NA; j_gene: TRBJ2-1; CDR3aa: CATSNIEGSSYNEQFF
v_gene: TRBV7-8; d_gene: NA; j_gene: TRBJ2-7; CDR3aa: CASSPGPRFEQYF
v_gene: TRBV4-3; d_gene: NA; j_gene: TRBJ2-1; CDR3aa: CASSQDGRGGPNEQFF
v_gene: TRBV12-5; d_gene: NA; j_gene: TRBJ1-2; CDR3aa: CASGLEQGRENGYTF
v_gene: TRBV7-8; d_gene: TRBD2; j_gene: TRBJ2-2; CDR3aa: CASGGLANTGELCF
v_gene: TRBV7-8; d_gene: NA; j_gene: TRBJ1-1; CDR3aa: CASSQGHDTEAFF
v_gene: TRBV4-1; d_gene: NA; j_gene: TRBJ1-2; CDR3aa: CASSQVGFLGGYTF
v_gene: TRBV28; d_gene: NA; j_gene: TRBJ1-5; CDR3aa: CASSEGPSPQHF
v_gene: TRBV12-5; d_gene: NA; j_gene: TRBJ2-2; CDR3aa: CASGLRDRGINRELFF
v_gene: TRBV6-5; d_gene: TRBD2; j_gene: TRBJ2-7; CDR3aa: CASRGAGSYEQYF
v_gene: TRBV23-1; d_gene: NA; j_gene: TRBJ2-2; CDR3aa: CASSMLSQGVTGELFF
v_gene: TRBV28; d_gene: NA; j_gene: TRBJ1-2; CDR3aa: CASVSGANYGYTF
v_gene: TRBV6-5; d_gene: NA; j_gene: TRBJ2-7; CDR3aa: CASSYPSGEQYF
v_gene: TRBV12-3/TRBV12-4; d_gene: NA; j_gene: TRBJ2-5; CDR3aa: CASSLTGYRETQYF
v_gene: TRBV7-9; d_gene: NA; j_gene: TRBJ2-7; CDR3aa: CASSTTGYIYEQYF
v_gene: TRBV6-2/TRBV6-3; d_gene: NA; j_gene: TRBJ2-1; CDR3aa: CASSYSQGRNEQFF
v_gene: TRBV7-2; d_gene: NA; j_gene: TRBJ1-1; CDR3aa: CASRSVLQRVNTEAFF
v_gene: TRBV7-8; d_gene: TRBD1; j_gene: TRBJ1-3; CDR3aa: CASSYRGTGNTIYF
v_gene: TRBV7-3; d_gene: NA; j_gene: TRBJ1-1; CDR3aa: CASSPRGGRNTEAFF
v_gene: TRBV10-3; d_gene: NA; j_gene: TRBJ2-4; CDR3aa: CAISESRGLSKNIQYF
v_gene: TRBV12-3/TRBV12-4; d_gene: NA; j_gene: TRBJ2-1; CDR3aa: CASRPTGLTWSLPLFGNEQFF
v_gene: TRBV6-2/TRBV6-3; d_gene: NA; j_gene: TRBJ2-2; CDR3aa: CASSWTRTNTGELFF
v_gene: TRBV7-8; d_gene: TRBD1; j_gene: TRBJ1-1; CDR3aa: CASSSGNRGRVETEAFF
v_gene: TRBV7-2; d_gene: TRBD2; j_gene: TRBJ2-7; CDR3aa: CASSPRTSGIVGYEQYF
v_gene: TRBV19; d_gene: TRBD2; j_gene: TRBJ2-2; CDR3aa: CASSMFRSLAGDTGELFF